These T cell receptor beta chains were read from a single sample in a study of siplizumab effects on memory and regulatory T cells. TCRdb's copy holds only in-frame clones and misses some; the assay was immunoSEQ multiplex PCR. Altogether 87,000 or so clones are present, 90% to 95% being singletons, with the ten largest covering 0.3%. The sample was non-Treg CD4+ T cells sorted from blood. The source of these receptors is a human donor in good health. Both conserved end residues are part of each CDR3.

CDR3 length: 14; J gene: TRBJ2-1; V gene: TRBV5-6; CDR3 protein: CASSLRTRQLRQFF
CDR3 length: 12; J gene: TRBJ2-2; V gene: TRBV2; CDR3 protein: CASSWGNGELFF
CDR3 length: 14; J gene: TRBJ2-5; V gene: TRBV18; CDR3 protein: CASSPDGNQETQYF
CDR3 length: 15; J gene: TRBJ2-7; V gene: TRBV7-2; CDR3 protein: CASTSLGGFSYEQYF
CDR3 length: 16; J gene: TRBJ2-1; V gene: TRBV5-4; CDR3 protein: CASSLGLAGGLNEQFF
CDR3 length: 14; J gene: TRBJ1-1; V gene: TRBV5-1; CDR3 protein: CASGTGEMNTEAFF
CDR3 length: 14; J gene: TRBJ1-4; V gene: TRBV5-1; CDR3 protein: CASSTGTGNEKLFF
CDR3 length: 15; J gene: TRBJ2-1; V gene: TRBV7-2; CDR3 protein: CASSRDFTSFNEQFF
CDR3 length: 14; J gene: .; V gene: TRBV5-1; CDR3 protein: CASSLGPARYEQYF
CDR3 length: 16; J gene: TRBJ1-6; V gene: TRBV27; CDR3 protein: CASSPPDLFGDSPLHF
CDR3 length: 13; J gene: TRBJ1-5; V gene: TRBV15; CDR3 protein: CATSRDSPAPQHF
CDR3 length: 15; J gene: TRBJ2-7; V gene: TRBV7-2; CDR3 protein: CASSLAASGIHEQYF
CDR3 length: 14; J gene: TRBJ2-5; V gene: TRBV5-4; CDR3 protein: CASHLTPRQETQYF
CDR3 length: 15; J gene: TRBJ1-1; V gene: TRBV5-4; CDR3 protein: CASSPGQDPNTEAFF
CDR3 length: 12; J gene: TRBJ1-2; V gene: TRBV29-1; CDR3 protein: CSVGQGAGGYTF
CDR3 length: 13; J gene: TRBJ1-4; V gene: TRBV10-3; CDR3 protein: CAISKTEPGELFF
CDR3 length: 12; J gene: TRBJ1-2; V gene: TRBV30; CDR3 protein: CAWSPGDYGYTF
CDR3 length: 13; J gene: TRBJ2-2; V gene: TRBV5-1; CDR3 protein: CASSLDNTGELFF
CDR3 length: 13; J gene: TRBJ2-1; V gene: TRBV5-1; CDR3 protein: CASRAGGYNEQFF
CDR3 length: 14; J gene: TRBJ1-5; V gene: TRBV2; CDR3 protein: CASSVLGGRQPQHF
CDR3 length: 18; J gene: TRBJ2-7; V gene: TRBV11-2; CDR3 protein: CASSKRITGTGTAYEQYF
CDR3 length: 15; J gene: TRBJ2-5; V gene: TRBV6-6; CDR3 protein: CASSYGGGGQETQYF
CDR3 length: 19; J gene: TRBJ2-5; V gene: TRBV30; CDR3 protein: CAWIRRGKGLAGADETQYF
CDR3 length: 15; J gene: TRBJ1-5; V gene: TRBV2; CDR3 protein: CASSEEAGSNQPQHF
CDR3 length: 13; J gene: TRBJ2-7; V gene: TRBV30; CDR3 protein: CAWSVGQVYEQYF
CDR3 length: 16; J gene: TRBJ1-1; V gene: TRBV15; CDR3 protein: CATSRAGGATPPRAFF
CDR3 length: 15; J gene: TRBJ1-2; V gene: TRBV5-8; CDR3 protein: CASSLLAGGKYGYTF
CDR3 length: 14; J gene: TRBJ2-3; V gene: TRBV27; CDR3 protein: CASSFTGSSDTQYF
CDR3 length: 11; J gene: TRBJ1-2; V gene: TRBV6-1; CDR3 protein: CASSVTEGYTF
CDR3 length: 15; J gene: TRBJ2-2; V gene: TRBV5-1; CDR3 protein: CASGQTQGNTGELFF
CDR3 length: 14; J gene: TRBJ2-5; V gene: TRBV9; CDR3 protein: CASSVEQGKETQYF
CDR3 length: 15; J gene: TRBJ1-3; V gene: TRBV4-1; CDR3 protein: CASSHTGAAGNTIYF